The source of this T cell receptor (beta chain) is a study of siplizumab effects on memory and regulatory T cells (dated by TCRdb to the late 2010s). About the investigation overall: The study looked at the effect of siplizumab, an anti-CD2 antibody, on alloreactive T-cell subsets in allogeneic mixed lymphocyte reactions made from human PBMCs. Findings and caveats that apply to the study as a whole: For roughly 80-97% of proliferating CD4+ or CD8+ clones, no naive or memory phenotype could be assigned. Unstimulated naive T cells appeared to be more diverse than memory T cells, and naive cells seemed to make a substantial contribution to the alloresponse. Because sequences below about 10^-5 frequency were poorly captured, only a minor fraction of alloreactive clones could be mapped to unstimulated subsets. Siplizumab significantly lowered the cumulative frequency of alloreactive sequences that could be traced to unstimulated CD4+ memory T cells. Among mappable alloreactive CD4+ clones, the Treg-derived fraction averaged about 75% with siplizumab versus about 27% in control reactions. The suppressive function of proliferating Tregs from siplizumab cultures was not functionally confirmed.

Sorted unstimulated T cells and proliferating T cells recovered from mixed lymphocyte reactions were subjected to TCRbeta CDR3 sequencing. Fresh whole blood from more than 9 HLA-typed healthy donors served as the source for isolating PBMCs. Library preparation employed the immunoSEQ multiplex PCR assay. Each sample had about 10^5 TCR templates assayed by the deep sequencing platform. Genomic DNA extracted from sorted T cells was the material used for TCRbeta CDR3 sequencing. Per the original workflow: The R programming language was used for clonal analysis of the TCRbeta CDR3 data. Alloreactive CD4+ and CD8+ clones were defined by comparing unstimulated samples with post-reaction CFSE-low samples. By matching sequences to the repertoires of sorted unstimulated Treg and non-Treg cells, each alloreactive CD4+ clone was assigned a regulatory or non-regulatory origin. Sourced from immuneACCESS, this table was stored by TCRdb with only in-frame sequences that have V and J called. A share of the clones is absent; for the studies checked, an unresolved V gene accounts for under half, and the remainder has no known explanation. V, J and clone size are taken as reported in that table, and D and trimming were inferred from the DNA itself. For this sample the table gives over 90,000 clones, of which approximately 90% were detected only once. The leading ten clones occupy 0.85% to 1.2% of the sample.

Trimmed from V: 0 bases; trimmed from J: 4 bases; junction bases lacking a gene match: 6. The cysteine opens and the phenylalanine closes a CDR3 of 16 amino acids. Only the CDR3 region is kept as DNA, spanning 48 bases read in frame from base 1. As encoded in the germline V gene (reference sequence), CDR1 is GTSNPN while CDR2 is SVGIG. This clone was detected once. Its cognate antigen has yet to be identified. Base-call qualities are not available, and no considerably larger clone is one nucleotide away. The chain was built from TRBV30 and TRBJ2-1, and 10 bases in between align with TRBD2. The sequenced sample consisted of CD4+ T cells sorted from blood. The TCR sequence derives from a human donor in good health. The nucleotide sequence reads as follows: TGTGCCTGGAGTGTACCCATAGCGGGAGGTTACAATGAGCAGTTCTTC. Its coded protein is CAWSVPIAGGYNEQFF.